These 7 T cell receptor beta chains originate from one sample sequenced in a study of CD8 T cells in ankylosing spondylitis. MiXCR was run by TCRdb on the 5' RACE reads, yielding one entry per CDR3 protein. Counted here are 180,000 or so distinct CDR3 sequences, 11% occurring once; the ten biggest clones make up about 27%. The sample was blood, either unsorted or a sorted T cell fraction (not recorded which). The receptors were sampled from a male donor with ankylosing spondylitis or in good health (not recorded which).

On this clonotype: A much larger clone differs by one base, so this may be a read error. This chain joins TRBV12-3 or TRBV12-4 and TRBJ1-2; D is unresolved. Between the trimmed V and J ends, which lost 10 bases and 8 bases, there was a span of 20 bases. The CDR3 totals 13 residues. CDR3 sequence: CANKPGQRYGYTF. CDR3 DNA: TGTGCCAACAAACCCGGGCAGCGCTACGGCTACACCTTC.

This clonotype appeared many times. The rearrangement uses TRBV10-3 and TRBJ2-1, with 9 nucleotides matching TRBD2. The CDR3 length is 14 residues. The V gene's germline CDR1 is ENHRY and CDR2 SYGVKD. With V trimmed by 4 bases and J by 2 bases, 0 bases remained unmatched. In DNA form, the CDR3 reads TGTGCCATCAGTGCTAGCGGGGCCTACAATGAGCAGTTCTTC. Its protein product is CAISASGAYNEQFF.

The CDR3: CASRSRGGFTDTQYF. The CDR3 DNA is TGTGCCAGCAGGTCTCGGGGGGGATTCACAGATACGCAGTATTTT. The chain recombines TRBV7-9 with TRBJ2-3; 8 bases match TRBD2. The CDR3 contains 15 residues. Germline lookup yields CDR1 SEHNR and CDR2 FQNEAQ (reference sequence). The ends lost 6 bases at V and 2 bases at J; junction bases unmatched: 7.

Ten or more counts support this clonotype. The chain is built from TRBV12-3 or TRBV12-4 and TRBJ1-3, with 10 positions matching TRBD1. After removal of 5 bases from V and 1 base from J, the junction contained 8 bases not matched to a gene. This CDR3 comprises 17 residues. CDR3 nucleotides: TGTGCCAGCAGTCTGCCCCCGGACAGGGGGTCTGGAAACACCATATATTTT. Protein product: CASSLPPDRGSGNTIYF.

This clonotype was counted many times. DNA for the CDR3: TGCAGTGCTAGAGCTGGAAGGACTAGCGGGAGTGGCGAGCAGTTCTTC. Protein: CSARAGRTSGSGEQFF. This rearrangement joins TRBV20-1 to TRBJ2-1; TRBD2 agrees at 13 bases. CDR3 length equals 16 residues. The J segment lost 10 bases and the V segment lost 1 base, leaving 10 bases of the junction unmatched. Germline lookup yields CDR1 DFQATT and CDR2 SNEGSKA (reference sequence).

This clonotype was found many times. The chain joins TRBV5-1 to TRBJ1-2, with D uncertain. Trimming stripped 4 bases from V and 4 bases from J, with 11 bases between. The CDR3 runs 13 residues. CDR1 and CDR2 from the germline V gene are SGHRS and YFSETQ. As DNA, the CDR3 is TGCGCCAGCAGCCAGACACAAGCCTATGGCTACACCTTC. This sequence encodes CASSQTQAYGYTF.

The sample holds many counts of this clonotype. In DNA, the CDR3 is TGTGCCAGCAGTGCCGGGACAGGGGACACCGGGGAGCTGTTTTTT. Protein: CASSAGTGDTGELFF. V is TRBV12-3 or TRBV12-4 and J is TRBJ2-2; 10 nucleotides agree with TRBD1. Germline trimming cut 5 bases from V and 3 bases from J; bases unmatched to any gene: 3. The CDR3 runs 15 residues.